The present T cell receptor (beta chain) was sequenced within a study of regulatory T cells in long-lasting Graves disease. Study conclusions and caveats: Persistent disease samples used TRBV28, TRBJ1-2 and TRBJ2-5 preferentially. Having few samples may have compromised the accuracy.

This clonotype occurred many times. No antigen is known for it. Germline V gene sequence: CDR1 DFQATT, CDR2 SNEGSKA (reference sequence). The CDR3 is made up of 14 amino acids. The trim removed 0 bases at V and 6 bases at J, leaving 7 bases unmatched. Investigators prepared the TCR beta libraries by applying iRepertoire HTBI primers and Arm-PCR of CDR3 regions. TCRdb recomputed calls from the multiplex PCR reads with MiXCR, one row per CDR3 protein. The sample lists more than 400,000 distinct CDR3 sequences, 15% to 20% occurring once. Sample time point: newly diagnosed GD, antithyroid drugs for less than 3 months. Scientists built the TCR library using RNA that was extracted from PBMCs. Separately, the same data were catalogued under a study of T cells in Graves' hyperthyroidism and ophthalmopathy. As reported in that work: Primed by the HTBI set, a first-round RT-PCR was run on the TCR CDR3. Most clonotypes expanded in the thyroid (above 0.001) were also present in blood.

The chain is built from TRBV20-1 and TRBJ2-5; the match to TRBD1 covers 7 bases. The source is a man aged 40-50 years with Graves disease. The sequenced sample was peripheral blood mononuclear cells (PBMCs), obtained at new diagnosis, from a patient treated with antithyroid drugs. The CDR3 DNA follows: TGCAGTGCTAGAGACTATGCAGGGGGACAGACCCAGTACTTC. It translates to CSARDYAGGQTQYF.